This T cell receptor beta chain was captured by sequencing in a study of control samples from healthy donors and cancer patients. Repertoires were generated with immunoSEQ multiplex PCR, while TCRdb's copy carries only in-frame clones and drops some. In the table there are roughly 49,000 clones, about 90% of which are singletons. This CDR3 has 14 residues. Germline V CDR1 and CDR2: PRHDT, FYEKMQ (reference sequence). Trimming removed 2 bases at V and 8 bases at J, with 13 bases between. This clonotype was obtained from a man aged 45-65 years with head and neck cancer. The chain links TRBV13 to TRBJ2-1; a possible D gene is TRBD2 (5 bases). The sample was PBMCs. In DNA form, the CDR3 reads TGTGCCAGCAGCTTAATGGGGAGTTCCCATGAGCAGTTCTTC. It translates to CASSLMGSSHEQFF.